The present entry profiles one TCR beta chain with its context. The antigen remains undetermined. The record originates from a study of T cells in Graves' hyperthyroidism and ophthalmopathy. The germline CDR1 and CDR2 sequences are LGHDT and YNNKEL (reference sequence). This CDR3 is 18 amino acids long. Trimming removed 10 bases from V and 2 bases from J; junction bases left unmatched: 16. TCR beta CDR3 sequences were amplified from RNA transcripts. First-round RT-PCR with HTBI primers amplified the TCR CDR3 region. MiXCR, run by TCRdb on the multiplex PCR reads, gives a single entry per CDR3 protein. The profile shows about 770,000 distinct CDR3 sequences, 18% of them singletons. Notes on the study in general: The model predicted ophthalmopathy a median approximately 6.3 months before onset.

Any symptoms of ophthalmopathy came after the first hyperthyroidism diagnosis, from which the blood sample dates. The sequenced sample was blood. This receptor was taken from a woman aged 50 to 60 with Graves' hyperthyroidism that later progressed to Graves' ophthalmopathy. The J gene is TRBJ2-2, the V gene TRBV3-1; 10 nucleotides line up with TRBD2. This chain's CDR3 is CATMAGLAGVTNTGELFF. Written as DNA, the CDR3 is TGTGCCACTATGGCGGGGCTAGCGGGGGTTACTAACACCGGGGAGCTGTTTTTT.